This TCR beta chain was sequenced in a study of regulatory T cells in long-lasting Graves disease (dated by TCRdb to about 2021). In the study overall: To count as having persistent Graves' disease, a patient had to have received antithyroid drug treatment for over 5 years with TSH receptor autoantibodies remaining persistently positive. The study was conducted in China and was registered as a clinical trial. This study used TCR sequencing and RNA sequencing of peripheral blood to compare persistent Graves' disease patients against newly diagnosed Graves' disease patients. On average, persistent Graves' disease patients in the clinical cohort had been on antithyroid drugs for about 9.3 years. A total of around 35 samples were covered by TCR sequencing, comprising around 13 persistent and some 20 newly diagnosed Graves' disease patients.

About this clonotype: Its antigen specificity is not known. One base away there is no much larger clone; base qualities are not given.

The library relied on multiplex PCR. Instrument used: Illumina HiSeq 4000. TCR beta libraries were built with iRepertoire HTBI primers and Arm-PCR amplification of CDR3 regions. Before sequencing, the PCR products went through gel purification. The authors' analysis ran thus. A total of around 66 TRBV and more than twelve TRBJ segments were identified across samples and were used for gene usage analysis of CDR3 amino acid clonotypes. COPE and FqMerger were used to merge the filtered high-quality paired reads into contigs. Contigs were aligned with BLAST to IMGT TRBV, TRBD and TRBJ reference genes, and CDR3 was defined per IMGT. Highly expanded clones were defined as clonotypes with a frequency above 0.1%. Shannon entropy served as the measure of repertoire diversity, while the Gini coefficient captured V-J evenness. A clonotype found in more than one individual was treated as public. Starting from the raw public reads, TCRdb applied fastp trimming at Q25, assembled clones with MiXCR and retained in-frame beta chains. Rows merge per CDR3 protein into single entries with the most common DNA and genes. TCRdb, not the authors, supplied the V and J calls. The table for this sample lists around 450,000 distinct CDR3 sequences; under 25% of them were counted only once. The ten largest make up roughly 7% of the sample.

The research as a whole found: Sequencing and analysis were restricted to the TCR beta chain. Lower TCR Shannon entropy and fewer highly expanded clones were observed in persistent Graves' disease patients than in newly diagnosed patients, which suggested clonal expansion. Persistent patients shared more public clonotypes among themselves (around 3,000) than newly diagnosed patients did (approximately 970). Only peripheral blood was studied, because thyroid tissue, the primary lesion, was inaccessible. The authors noted that the small sample size was a limitation that may lower accuracy.

This specimen's time point label, interpreted: persistent/refractory GD, antithyroid drugs over 5 years with positive TRAb. For both TCR sequencing and RNA sequencing, RNA was extracted from PBMCs in TRIzol. Graves' disease was diagnosed according to American Thyroid Association guidelines. Patients for the study were recruited at an endocrinology department in Xi'an, China. Each patient gave about 10 milliliters of peripheral blood, collected in an EDTA anticoagulant tube. Ficoll Paque Plus density gradient separation was used to isolate PBMCs, and no additional T cell sorting was done. An Agilent 2100 Bioanalyzer and agarose gel were used to assess RNA quality, and a NanoDrop 2000 was used to measure RNA concentration. Specimen: peripheral blood mononuclear cells (PBMCs), collected when the disease was refractory, from a patient treated with antithyroid drugs. The receptor's source is a female donor with Graves disease.

The CDR3 reads as follows: CASGPVRRLGANVLTF. Here is the DNA: TGTGCCAGCGGCCCCGTGAGGAGGCTGGGGGCCAACGTCCTGACTTTC. Rearrangement joined TRBV3-1 to TRBJ2-6; the best D guess is TRBD2, with 5 bases matching. CDR1 and CDR2 are drawn from the germline V gene (reference sequence): LGHDT, YNNKEL. Between the V and J ends, shortened by 8 bases and 4 bases respectively, the junction contains 18 bases. The CDR3 goes from the cysteine to the phenylalanine over 16 residues. The only DNA kept is the CDR3, 48 bases in frame from the first base.